The clone carrying this TCR beta chain was recorded at least ten times. Its antigen is currently unknown. MiXCR was run by TCRdb on the 5' RACE reads, yielding one entry per CDR3 protein. The sample carries approximately 540,000 distinct CDR3 sequences, 12% recorded once. Germline lookup yields CDR1 DFQATT and CDR2 SNEGSKA (reference sequence). V was pared by 5 bases and J by 8 bases, with 15 bases between. The CDR3 loop spans 13 amino acids. The source of the sample is a study of CD8 T cells in ankylosing spondylitis. Whole-study findings and limits: A motif in TCR beta, a set of 8 or 9 highly homologous variants, appeared characteristic of ankylosing spondylitis blood.

This TCR derives from a male donor with ankylosing spondylitis. The specimen was blood, either unsorted or a sorted T cell fraction (not recorded which). V is TRBV20-1 and J is TRBJ1-4, with D perhaps matching TRBD1 (6 bases). The CDR3 DNA reads as TGCAGTGCTCCTCGGGGGGCCGAAGAAAAACTGTTTTTT. Encoded protein: CSAPRGAEEKLFF.